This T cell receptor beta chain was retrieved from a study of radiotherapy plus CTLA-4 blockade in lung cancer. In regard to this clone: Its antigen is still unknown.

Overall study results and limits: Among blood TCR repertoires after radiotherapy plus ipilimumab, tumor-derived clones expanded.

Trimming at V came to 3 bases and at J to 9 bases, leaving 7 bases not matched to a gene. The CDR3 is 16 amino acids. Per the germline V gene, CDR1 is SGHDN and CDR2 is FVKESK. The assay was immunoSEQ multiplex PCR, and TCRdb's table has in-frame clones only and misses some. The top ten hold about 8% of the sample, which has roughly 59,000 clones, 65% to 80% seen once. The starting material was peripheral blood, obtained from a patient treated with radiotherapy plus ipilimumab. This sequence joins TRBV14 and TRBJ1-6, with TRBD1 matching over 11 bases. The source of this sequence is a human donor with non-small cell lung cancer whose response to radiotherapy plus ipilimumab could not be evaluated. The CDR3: CASSHLSGTGGSPLHF. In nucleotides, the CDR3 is TGTGCCAGCAGCCATCTATCCGGGACAGGGGGTTCACCCCTCCACTTT.